Given below is one TCR beta chain in context. This entry belongs to a study of T cells in Graves' hyperthyroidism and ophthalmopathy. Study in general: Pretreatment peripheral blood was obtained at initial diagnosis.

RNA transcripts yielded amplified TCR beta CDR3 regions. Initially, a first-round RT-PCR of the TCR CDR3 employed the HTBI primer set. TCRdb re-derived calls from the multiplex PCR reads in MiXCR, one entry per CDR3 protein. The sample holds approximately 870,000 distinct CDR3 sequences; approximately 40% are singletons and the top ten take 8% to 9%. Patients aged 18 to 65 had newly diagnosed hyperthyroidism that had lasted under 2 months. Source material for PBMCs was less than 12 ml fresh peripheral blood. This TCR was sampled from a man aged 18-30 years with Graves' hyperthyroidism. Input material: blood.

CDR3 amino acids: CASSESTAGQGNQPQHF. Here the CDR3 DNA reads TGCGCCAGCAGTGAGTCTACCGCGGGACAAGGCAATCAGCCCCAGCATTTT. This chain links TRBV10-2 with TRBJ1-5, with D perhaps matching TRBD1 (6 bases). V gave up 0 bases and J gave up 2 bases, with 14 bases separating them. The CDR3 length is 17 residues. Germline-derived CDR1 and CDR2 are WSHSY and SAAADI.